Listed here are 27 T cell receptor beta chains from one sample, sequenced in a study of Tregs in tolerant kidney transplant recipients. Assay: immunoSEQ multiplex PCR; the TCRdb copy retains only in-frame clones and omits some. Here the sample spans around 75,000 clones, roughly nine tenths being singletons. The material was CD4+ T cells from blood, obtained before the transplant. Every receptor here comes from a human donor who received a combined kidney and bone marrow transplant.

This clone has just one count. The V gene is TRBV7-9, the J gene TRBJ2-2, with 7 bases identical to TRBD1. With V trimmed by 5 bases and J by 5 bases, 2 bases remained unmatched. The germline CDR1 and CDR2 sequences are SEHNR and FQNEAQ (reference sequence). This CDR3 is built from 13 residues. The CDR3 here is CASSPGGTGELFF. CDR3 nucleotides: TGTGCCAGCAGCCCAGGGGGAACCGGGGAGCTGTTTTTT.

This clone came up a few times. At one boundary the junction diverges from the germline segment, which might be a read error. J is TRBJ1-5 and V is TRBV19, with D hard to call. Germline V gene data show CDR1 as LNHDA and CDR2 as SQIVND (reference sequence). The CDR3 has 15 residues. The CDR3 nucleotides are TGTGCCAGTAGTTTAGAGGGCTATAGCAATCAGCCCCAGCATTTT. It yields the protein CASSLEGYSNQPQHF.

The chain couples TRBV6-5 to TRBJ2-2; TRBD1 might be the D (6 bases). Germline V CDR1 and CDR2: MNHEY, SVGAGI. V lost 7 bases and J lost 2, with 14 bases in between. The CDR3 consists of 15 residues. CDR3 protein: CASTSRTDNTGELFF. CDR3 nucleotides: TGTGCCAGCACCAGCCGGACAGACAACACCGGGGAGCTGTTTTTT.

This chain uses TRBV5-1 with TRBJ2-3, with D maybe TRBD2 (6 bases). V lost 3 bases and J lost 4, with 12 bases in between. Germline CDR1 and CDR2: SGHRS and YFSETQ. The CDR3 extends over 14 amino acids. Written as DNA, the CDR3 is TGCGCCAGCAGCTCGCGGGACCCCGCAGATACGCAGTATTTT. Protein: CASSSRDPADTQYF.

This sequence joins TRBV7-8 and TRBJ2-7; 8 bases are a match to TRBD2. CDR1 and CDR2 from the germline V gene are SGHVS and FQNEAQ. The J segment lost 2 bases and the V segment lost 0 bases, leaving 9 bases of the junction unmatched. This CDR3 contains 17 residues. The CDR3 sequence: CASSLAQLASGPYEQYF. In nucleotides, the CDR3 is TGTGCCAGCAGCTTAGCGCAGTTGGCTAGCGGGCCCTACGAGCAGTACTTC.

The chain has TRBV6-6 and TRBJ2-2; D unclear. The CDR3 spans 15 residues. Trimming stripped 3 bases from V and 1 base from J, with 9 bases between. Germline V CDR1 and CDR2: MNHNY, SVGAGI (reference sequence). CDR3 amino acids: CASSYPRRNTGELFF. CDR3 nucleotides: TGTGCCAGCAGTTATCCCCGTAGGAACACCGGGGAGCTGTTTTTT.

The CDR3 here is CASSYTQGIRYEQYF. CDR3 nucleotides: TGTGCCAGCAGTTACACCCAGGGGATCCGCTACGAGCAGTACTTC. The chain links TRBV6-5 to TRBJ2-7; D may be TRBD1 (6 bases). The ends were cut back, 2 bases at V and 3 bases at J, with 14 bases in the middle. The length of the CDR3 is 15 residues. Germline lookup yields CDR1 MNHEY and CDR2 SVGAGI.

This sequence joins TRBV5-1 and TRBJ2-7; TRBD2 is a possible D gene (7 bases). V lost 2 bases to trimming and J lost 1 base, with 10 bases between them. The CDR3 loop spans 14 amino acids. Per the germline V gene, CDR1 is SGHRS and CDR2 is YFSETQ. The CDR3 DNA reads TGCGCCAGCAGCTTCGAGGGGGGGTCCTACGAGCAGTACTTC. Its translation: CASSFEGGSYEQYF. Combining the CDR3 with reference TRBV5-1 and TRBJ2-7 gives the whole variable domain KAGVTQTPRYLIKTRGQQVTLSCSPISGHRSVSWYQQTPGQGLQFLFEYFSETQRNKGNFPGRFSGRQFSNSRSEMNVSTLELGDSALYLCASSFEGGSYEQYFGPGTRLTVT.

The chain employs TRBV5-6 and TRBJ2-7, with 7 nucleotides matching TRBD1. There are 15 residues in the CDR3. The trim removed 3 bases at V and 0 bases at J, leaving 6 bases unmatched. Germline CDR1 is SGHDT and CDR2 is YYEEEE. CDR3 bases: TGTGCCAGCAGCTCGGACACAGGGGCCTCCTACGAGCAGTACTTC. The encoded protein is CASSSDTGASYEQYF.

This chain joins TRBV7-8 and TRBJ1-2; D is uncertain. V lost 5 bases and J lost 2, with 12 bases in between. The CDR3 has 14 amino acids. CDR1 and CDR2 from the germline V gene are SGHVS and FQNEAQ. CDR3 nucleotides: TGTGCCAGCAGCATCTCCACGGGAAACTATGGCTACACCTTC. Encoded protein: CASSISTGNYGYTF.

The J gene is TRBJ1-2, the V gene TRBV27; a weak D match, TRBD1 (5 bases). The length of the CDR3 is 14 residues. V was trimmed by 1 base and J by 0 bases, leaving 6 bases between them. Per germline, CDR1 MNHEY and CDR2 SMNVEV (reference sequence). DNA for the CDR3: TGTGCCAGCAGTTTATTGGGGCCTAACTATGGCTACACCTTC. This translates into CASSLLGPNYGYTF.

The rearrangement links TRBV18 to TRBJ1-2; 8 positions match TRBD1. The CDR3 spans 13 residues. From germline, CDR1 is KGHSH and CDR2 LQKENI. Trimming took 4 bases from V and 5 from J; bases not matched to a gene: 3. The CDR3, as DNA: TGTGCCAGCTCACAGGGACAGGAATATGGCTACACCTTC. It yields the protein CASSQGQEYGYTF. Combining the CDR3 with reference TRBV18 and TRBJ1-2 gives the whole variable domain NAGVMQNPRHLVRRRGQEARLRCSPMKGHSHVYWYRQLPEEGLKFMVYLQKENIIDESGMPKERFSAEFPKEGPSILRIQQVVRGDSAAYFCASSQGQEYGYTFGSGTRLTVV.

This chain joins TRBV18 and TRBJ2-7; D might be TRBD2 (6 bases). Trimming pared 2 bases from V and 3 bases from J, leaving 11 bases between. CDR1 KGHSH and CDR2 LQKENI come from the germline V gene. The CDR3 has 14 amino acids. The CDR3 DNA follows: TGTGCCAGCTCACCAGGCGGGGCTAGCTACGAGCAGTACTTC. Protein: CASSPGGASYEQYF.

V usage is TRBV9 and J usage is TRBJ1-1; 10 bases match TRBD1. The CDR3 is 17 amino acids. V shed 4 bases and J 4 bases; nucleotides not matched to a gene: 13. Germline CDR1 reads SGDLS; CDR2 reads YYNGEE. CDR3 nucleotide sequence: TGTGCCAGCAGCCCGTCCGGGACAGGGGATATTCTCACTGAAGCTTTCTTT. Protein product: CASSPSGTGDILTEAFF.

The chain combines TRBV27 with TRBJ1-2; D gene uncertain. This CDR3 is 12 amino acids long. Trimming left V 4 bases short and J 7 bases short, with 10 bases between. Germline V gene sequence: CDR1 MNHEY, CDR2 SMNVEV (reference sequence). The CDR3, as DNA: TGTGCCAGCAGTTCGGCGGAGTCTGGCTACACCTTC. Its translation is CASSSAESGYTF.

V and J are TRBV30 and TRBJ2-3, with 7 bases aligning to TRBD1. Germline-derived CDR1 and CDR2 are GTSNPN and SVGIG (reference sequence). J was trimmed by 2 bases and V by 7 bases; bases with no gene match: 3. The CDR3 spans 12 residues. Written as DNA, the CDR3 is TGTGCCTCGGGACAGTACACAGATACGCAGTATTTT. This sequence encodes CASGQYTDTQYF.

V is TRBV6-6 and J is TRBJ2-2, with a weak D call TRBD1 (5 bases). Trimming took off 10 bases at V and 1 base at J, with 10 bases between the two ends. The CDR3 loop spans 13 amino acids. Per the germline V gene, CDR1 is MNHNY and CDR2 is SVGAGI (reference sequence). The CDR3 here is CAIETENTGELFF. CDR3 sequence (DNA): TGTGCCATCGAGACAGAGAACACCGGGGAGCTGTTTTTT.

The rearrangement links TRBV5-1 to TRBJ2-1, with a weak D call TRBD2 (6 bases). Per germline, CDR1 SGHRS and CDR2 YFSETQ. V was clipped by 0 bases and J by 3 bases, with 10 bases between them. The CDR3 has 15 residues. This CDR3 is CASSLDGSGYNEQFF. CDR3 sequence (DNA): TGCGCCAGCAGCTTGGATGGTAGCGGCTACAATGAGCAGTTCTTC.

The gene calls are TRBV11-2 and TRBJ2-5; 7 bases line up with TRBD1. CDR1 is SGHAT, CDR2 FQNNGV, per germline. The CDR3 has 16 residues. The junction had 10 bases not matched to a gene; V was cut back by 1 base and J by 5 bases. The CDR3 sequence is CASSLGVTGVRETQYF. DNA of the CDR3: TGTGCCAGCAGCTTAGGAGTAACAGGGGTCCGGGAGACCCAGTACTTC.

The gene calls are TRBV6-1 and TRBJ1-2, with 8 bases identical to TRBD1. Germline trimming cut 2 bases from V and 2 bases from J; bases unmatched to any gene: 4. Per germline, CDR1 MNHNS and CDR2 SASEGT. This CDR3 region has 15 residues. The chain's CDR3 is CASSETTGGNYGYTF. DNA for the CDR3: TGTGCCAGCAGTGAAACTACAGGGGGGAACTATGGCTACACCTTC.

The V call is TRBV19, the J call TRBJ2-3; D is perhaps TRBD2 (6 bases). Germline loops: CDR1 LNHDA, CDR2 SQIVND (reference sequence). V was shortened by 7 bases and J by 3 bases, with 14 bases between the two germline ends. The CDR3 has 14 residues. CDR3 sequence reads: CASNTGEGTDTQYF. In DNA form, the CDR3 reads TGTGCCAGTAACACGGGAGAGGGGACAGATACGCAGTATTTT. The full variable domain, completed using reference TRBV19 and TRBJ2-3, is DGGITQSPKYLFRKEGQNVTLSCEQNLNHDAMYWYRQDPGQGLRLIYYSQIVNDFQKGDIAEGYSVSREKKESFPLTVTSAQKNPTAFYLCASNTGEGTDTQYFGPGTRLTVL.

The V call is TRBV4-3, the J call TRBJ1-1; D is unclear. Trimming removed 2 bases at V and 5 bases at J, with 9 bases between. Germline V gene sequence: CDR1 LGHNA, CDR2 YSLEER. The CDR3 covers 13 residues. CDR3 amino acids: CASSQSPLTEAFF. DNA of the CDR3: TGCGCCAGCAGCCAATCCCCCCTTACTGAAGCTTTCTTT.

The rearrangement joins TRBV27 to TRBJ2-1; TRBD2 aligns across 9 bases. The CDR3 has 15 amino acids. CDR1 MNHEY and CDR2 SMNVEV come from the germline V gene (reference sequence). J was trimmed by 10 bases and V by 4 bases; bases with no gene match: 11. CDR3 bases: TGTGCCAGCAGTTGGCGGATAGCGGGGGCGGGAGAGCAGTTCTTC. It specifies CASSWRIAGAGEQFF.

This sequence joins TRBV6-1 and TRBJ2-3, with TRBD2 matching 9 bases. J was trimmed by 2 bases and V by 10 bases; bases with no gene match: 10. This CDR3 has 15 amino acids. From germline, CDR1 is MNHNS and CDR2 SASEGT. CDR3 protein: CATRGGTSTTDTQYF. DNA of the CDR3: TGTGCCACTCGAGGTGGGACTAGCACCACAGATACGCAGTATTTT.

The V call is TRBV28, the J call TRBJ1-2, with D perhaps matching TRBD1 (6 bases). The germline V gene encodes CDR1 MDHEN and CDR2 SYDVKM. The CDR3 loop spans 15 amino acids. The ends were cut back, 2 bases at V and 6 bases at J, with 16 bases in the middle. The CDR3 coding sequence is TGTGCCAGCAGTTTACTTGGGGGCGGTTGGAATGGCTACACCTTC. Its protein is CASSLLGGGWNGYTF.

V is TRBV25-1 and J is TRBJ2-5, with D hard to call. V shed 0 bases and J shed 4 bases, with 6 bases lying between them. The CDR3 covers 13 residues. Germline V gives CDR1 MGHDK, CDR2 SYGVNS. CDR3 sequence (DNA): TGTGCCAGCAGTGAATACCCAATAGAGACCCAGTACTTC. Translated, it gives CASSEYPIETQYF. The whole variable domain, remainder taken from reference TRBV25-1 and TRBJ2-5, is EADIYQTPRYLVIGTGKKITLECSQTMGHDKMYWYQQDPGMELHLIHYSYGVNSTEKGDLSSESTVSRIRTEHFPLTLESARPSHTSQYLCASSEYPIETQYFGPGTRLLVL.

This chain links TRBV5-6 with TRBJ2-5, with TRBD2 matching 11 bases. Germline V gene data show CDR1 as SGHDT and CDR2 as YYEEEE. CDR3 length: 15 amino acids. The trim removed 5 bases at V and 4 bases at J, leaving 7 bases unmatched. The CDR3 bases are TGTGCCAGCAGTTTACTAGCGGGAGAACGAGAGACCCAGTACTTC. Protein product: CASSLLAGERETQYF.